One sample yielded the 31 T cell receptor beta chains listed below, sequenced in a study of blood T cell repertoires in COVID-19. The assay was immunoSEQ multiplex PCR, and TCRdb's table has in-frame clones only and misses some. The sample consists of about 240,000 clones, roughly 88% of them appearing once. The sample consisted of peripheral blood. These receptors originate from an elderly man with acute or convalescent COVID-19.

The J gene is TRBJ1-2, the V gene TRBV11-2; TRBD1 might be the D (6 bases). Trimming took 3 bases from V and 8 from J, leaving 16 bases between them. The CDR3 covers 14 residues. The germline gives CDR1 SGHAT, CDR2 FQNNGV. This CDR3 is CASSLFRGTEGYTF. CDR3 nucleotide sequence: TGTGCCAGCAGCTTGTTCAGGGGTACTGAGGGCTACACCTTC.

The CDR3: CASLREGRKFF. The CDR3 DNA follows: TGTGCCAGCTTGCGGGAGGGCCGAAAGTTCTTC. The chain employs TRBV2 and TRBJ2-1; 9 bases align to TRBD2. Germline V gene sequence: CDR1 SNHLY, CDR2 FYNNEI. This CDR3 has 11 residues. V trimming: 8 bases; J trimming: 14 bases; junction bases outside the gene matches: 7.

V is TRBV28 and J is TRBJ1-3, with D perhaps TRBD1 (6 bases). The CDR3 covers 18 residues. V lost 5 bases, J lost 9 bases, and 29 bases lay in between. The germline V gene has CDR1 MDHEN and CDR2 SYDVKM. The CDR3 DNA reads TGTGCCAGCAGTCCCCCGGGACAAGACCTACATGGGGCAGGCACCATATATTTT. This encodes CASSPPGQDLHGAGTIYF.

The DNA of the CDR3 is TGTGCCAGCAGCCAACCGCTAGCGGGTTCTACGTCGGGTGAGCAGTTCTTC. Amino acid sequence: CASSQPLAGSTSGEQFF. V gene TRBV3-1 (or the pseudogene TRBV3-2) combines with J gene TRBJ2-1; 8 bases fit TRBD2. This CDR3 contains 17 residues. CDR1 and CDR2 (germline): LGHDT, YNNKEL (reference sequence). The V gene end was trimmed by 2 bases and the J gene end by 9 bases; junction bases not matched to a gene: 15.

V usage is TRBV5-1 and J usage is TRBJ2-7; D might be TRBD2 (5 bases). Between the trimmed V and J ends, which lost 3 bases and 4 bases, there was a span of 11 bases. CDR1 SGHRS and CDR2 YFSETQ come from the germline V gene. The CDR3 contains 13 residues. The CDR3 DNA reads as TGCGCCAGCAGCTCAGAGGGAGTTTACGAGCAGTACTTC. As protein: CASSSEGVYEQYF.

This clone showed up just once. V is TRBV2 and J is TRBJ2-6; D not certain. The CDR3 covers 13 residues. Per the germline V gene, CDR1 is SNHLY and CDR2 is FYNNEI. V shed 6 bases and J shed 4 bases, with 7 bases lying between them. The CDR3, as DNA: TGTGCCAGCAGGCAAACAGGGGCCAACGTCCTGACTTTC. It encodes CASRQTGANVLTF.

CDR3 loop: CASSFRGGGTEAFF. CDR3 nucleotides: TGTGCCAGCAGTTTCAGGGGAGGGGGCACTGAAGCTTTCTTT. V and J are TRBV28 and TRBJ1-1, with D perhaps matching TRBD1 (6 bases). The length of the CDR3 is 14 residues. Germline V gene lookup returns CDR1 MDHEN and CDR2 SYDVKM. Trimming stripped 3 bases from V and 4 bases from J, with 12 bases between.

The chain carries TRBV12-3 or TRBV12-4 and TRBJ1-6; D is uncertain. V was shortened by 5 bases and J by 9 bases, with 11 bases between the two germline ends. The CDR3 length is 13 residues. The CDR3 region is CASSTLAGSPLHF. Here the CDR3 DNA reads TGTGCCAGCAGTACCTTGGCAGGTTCACCCCTCCACTTT.

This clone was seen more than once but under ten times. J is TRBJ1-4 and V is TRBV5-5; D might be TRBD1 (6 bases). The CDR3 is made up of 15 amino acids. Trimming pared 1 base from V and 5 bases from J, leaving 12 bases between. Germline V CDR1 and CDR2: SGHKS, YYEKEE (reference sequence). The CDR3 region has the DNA TGTGCCAGCAGCTTGAGCACAGGGTGGAATGAAAAACTGTTTTTT. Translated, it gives CASSLSTGWNEKLFF.

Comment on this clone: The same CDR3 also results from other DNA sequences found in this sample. In nucleotides, the CDR3 is TGCAGCGTGGACAGGGGCACAGATACGCAGTATTTT. Translated, it gives CSVDRGTDTQYF. The rearrangement joins TRBV29-1 to TRBJ2-3; 8 bases agree with TRBD1. J was trimmed by 1 base and V by 6 bases; bases with no gene match: 0. The CDR3 is made up of 12 amino acids. CDR1 is SQVTM, CDR2 ANQGSEA, per germline.

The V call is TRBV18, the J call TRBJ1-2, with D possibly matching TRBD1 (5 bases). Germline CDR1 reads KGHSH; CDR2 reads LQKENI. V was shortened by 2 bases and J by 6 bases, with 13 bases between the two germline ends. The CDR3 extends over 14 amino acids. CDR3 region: CASSPIRGGDGYTF. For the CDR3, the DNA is TGTGCCAGCTCACCAATACGGGGAGGGGATGGCTACACCTTC.

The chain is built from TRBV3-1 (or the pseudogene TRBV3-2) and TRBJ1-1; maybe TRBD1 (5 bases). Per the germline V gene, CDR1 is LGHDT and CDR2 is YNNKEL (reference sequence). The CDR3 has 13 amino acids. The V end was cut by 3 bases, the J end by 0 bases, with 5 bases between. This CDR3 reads CASSQTVNTEAFF. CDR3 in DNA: TGTGCCAGCAGCCAGACAGTGAACACTGAAGCTTTCTTT.

CDR3 sequence: CASSLDGRNEQFF. In DNA form, the CDR3 reads TGCGCCAGCAGCTTGGACGGGAGAAATGAGCAGTTCTTC. The rearrangement uses TRBV5-1 and TRBJ2-1, with D maybe TRBD2 (6 bases). Trimming pared 0 bases from V and 7 bases from J, leaving 8 bases between. Germline V gives CDR1 SGHRS, CDR2 YFSETQ. The CDR3 loop spans 13 amino acids.

Here the CDR3 reads CASSSKGTGSNNSPLHF. The CDR3 DNA reads as TGTGCCAGCAGCTCAAAAGGGACAGGCTCGAATAATTCACCCCTCCACTTT. The rearrangement uses TRBV28 and TRBJ1-6; 8 positions match TRBD1. J was trimmed by 5 bases and V by 6 bases; bases with no gene match: 12. Germline V gives CDR1 MDHEN, CDR2 SYDVKM. This CDR3 spans 17 amino acids.

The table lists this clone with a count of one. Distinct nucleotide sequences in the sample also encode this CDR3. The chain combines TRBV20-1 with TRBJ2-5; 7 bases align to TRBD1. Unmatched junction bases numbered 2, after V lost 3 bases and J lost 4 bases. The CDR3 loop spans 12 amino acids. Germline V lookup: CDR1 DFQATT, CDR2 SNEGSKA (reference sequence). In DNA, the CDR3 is TGCAGTGCTAGTCCAGGGGGAGAGACCCAGTACTTC. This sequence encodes CSASPGGETQYF.

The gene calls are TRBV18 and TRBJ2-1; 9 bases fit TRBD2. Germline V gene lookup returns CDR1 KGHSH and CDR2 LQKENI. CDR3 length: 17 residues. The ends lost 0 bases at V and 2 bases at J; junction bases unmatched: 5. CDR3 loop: CASSPPMASGTYNEQFF. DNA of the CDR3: TGTGCCAGCTCACCACCGATGGCTAGCGGGACCTACAATGAGCAGTTCTTC.

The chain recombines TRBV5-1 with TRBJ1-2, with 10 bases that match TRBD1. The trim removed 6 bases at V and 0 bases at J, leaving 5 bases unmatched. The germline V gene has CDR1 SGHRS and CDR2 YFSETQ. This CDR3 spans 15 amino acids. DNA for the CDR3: TGCGCCAGCATGACAGGGGGCACTTCTAACTATGGCTACACCTTC. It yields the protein CASMTGGTSNYGYTF.

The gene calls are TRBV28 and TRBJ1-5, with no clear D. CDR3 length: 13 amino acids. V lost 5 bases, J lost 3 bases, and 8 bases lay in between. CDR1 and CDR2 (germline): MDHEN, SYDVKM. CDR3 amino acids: CASSNGNNQPQHF. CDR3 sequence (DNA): TGTGCCAGCAGTAACGGTAACAATCAGCCCCAGCATTTT.

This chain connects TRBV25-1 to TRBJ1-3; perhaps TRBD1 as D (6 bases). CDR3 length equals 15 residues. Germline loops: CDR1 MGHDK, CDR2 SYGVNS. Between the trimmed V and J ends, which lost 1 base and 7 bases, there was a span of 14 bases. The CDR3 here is CASSESGDLGNTIYF. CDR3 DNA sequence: TGTGCCAGCAGTGAATCAGGGGACCTTGGGAACACCATATATTTT.

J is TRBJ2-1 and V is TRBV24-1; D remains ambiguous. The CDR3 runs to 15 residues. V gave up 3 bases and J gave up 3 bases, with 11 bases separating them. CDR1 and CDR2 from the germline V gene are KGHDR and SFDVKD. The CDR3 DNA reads TGTGCCACCAGTGATAACGGGTTTGGCTACAATGAGCAGTTCTTC. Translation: CATSDNGFGYNEQFF.

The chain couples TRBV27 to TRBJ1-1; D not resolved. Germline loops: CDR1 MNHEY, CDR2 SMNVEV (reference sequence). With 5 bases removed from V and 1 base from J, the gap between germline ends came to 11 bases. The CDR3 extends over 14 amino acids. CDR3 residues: CASSRLPENTEAFF. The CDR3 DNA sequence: TGTGCCAGCAGTCGCTTACCAGAGAACACTGAAGCTTTCTTT.

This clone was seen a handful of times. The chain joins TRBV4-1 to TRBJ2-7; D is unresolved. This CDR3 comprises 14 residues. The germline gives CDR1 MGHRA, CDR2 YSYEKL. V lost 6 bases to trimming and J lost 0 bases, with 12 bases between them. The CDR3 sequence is CASRSSVNSYEQYF. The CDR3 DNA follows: TGCGCCAGCAGGTCCTCAGTCAACTCCTACGAGCAGTACTTC.

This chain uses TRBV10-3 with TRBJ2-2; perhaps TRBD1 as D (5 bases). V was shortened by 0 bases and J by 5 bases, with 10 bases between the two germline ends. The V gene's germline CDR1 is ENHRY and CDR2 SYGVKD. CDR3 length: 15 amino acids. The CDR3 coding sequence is TGTGCCATCAGTGAGTCCCAGGGTTGGACCGGGGAGCTGTTTTTT. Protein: CAISESQGWTGELFF.

The CDR3 spells CASSELGGAFF. The CDR3, as DNA: TGTGCCAGCAGTGAATTAGGGGGAGCTTTCTTT. J is TRBJ1-1 and V is TRBV6-1; D possibly corresponds to TRBD1 (6 bases). This CDR3 region has 11 residues. Germline CDR1 is MNHNS and CDR2 is SASEGT. Trimming removed 2 bases from V and 10 bases from J, with 8 bases in between.

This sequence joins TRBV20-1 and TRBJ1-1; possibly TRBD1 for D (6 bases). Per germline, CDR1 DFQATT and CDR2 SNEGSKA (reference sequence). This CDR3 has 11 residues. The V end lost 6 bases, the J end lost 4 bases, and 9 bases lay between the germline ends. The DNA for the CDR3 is TGCAGTGCCAGGGGCGGCACTGAAGCTTTCTTT. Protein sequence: CSARGGTEAFF.

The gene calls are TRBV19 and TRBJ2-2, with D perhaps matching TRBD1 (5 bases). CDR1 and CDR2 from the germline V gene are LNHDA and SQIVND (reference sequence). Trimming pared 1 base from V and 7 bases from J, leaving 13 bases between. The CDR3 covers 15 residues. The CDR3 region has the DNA TGTGCCAGTAGTATAGGGTCCAGGGTGCACGGGGAGCTGTTTTTT. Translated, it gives CASSIGSRVHGELFF.

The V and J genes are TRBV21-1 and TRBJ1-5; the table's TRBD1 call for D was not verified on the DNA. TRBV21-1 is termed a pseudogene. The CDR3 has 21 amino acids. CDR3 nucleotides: TGTGCCAGCAGCAAAGGCATAGTGGGCGGACGACAGGGTGGGTGCAATCAGCCCCAGCATTTT. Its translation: CASSKGIVGGRQGGCNQPQHF.

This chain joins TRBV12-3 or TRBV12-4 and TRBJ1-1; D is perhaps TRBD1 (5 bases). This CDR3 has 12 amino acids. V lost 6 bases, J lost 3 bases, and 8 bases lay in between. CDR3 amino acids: CASSPGYTEAFF. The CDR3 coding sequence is TGTGCCAGCAGCCCAGGGTACACTGAAGCTTTCTTT.

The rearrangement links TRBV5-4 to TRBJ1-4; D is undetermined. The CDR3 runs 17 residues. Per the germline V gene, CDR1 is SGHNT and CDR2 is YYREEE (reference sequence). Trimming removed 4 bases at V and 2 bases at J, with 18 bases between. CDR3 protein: CASSTRSALGTNEKLFF. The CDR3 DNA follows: TGTGCCAGCAGCACCCGTTCAGCACTAGGCACTAATGAAAAACTGTTTTTT.

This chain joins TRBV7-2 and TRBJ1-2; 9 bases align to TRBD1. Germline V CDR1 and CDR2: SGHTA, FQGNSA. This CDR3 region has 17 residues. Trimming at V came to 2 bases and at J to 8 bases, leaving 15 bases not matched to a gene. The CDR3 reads CASSLLRIGTGSVGYTF. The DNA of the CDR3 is TGTGCCAGCAGCTTACTCCGAATCGGGACAGGGTCGGTCGGCTACACCTTC.

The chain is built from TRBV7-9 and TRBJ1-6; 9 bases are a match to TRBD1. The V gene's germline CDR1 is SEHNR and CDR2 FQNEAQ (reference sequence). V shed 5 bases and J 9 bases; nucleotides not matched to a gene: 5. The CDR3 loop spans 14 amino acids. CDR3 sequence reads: CASSRGTGSSPLHF. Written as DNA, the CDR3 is TGTGCCAGCAGCAGAGGGACAGGGTCTTCACCCCTCCACTTT. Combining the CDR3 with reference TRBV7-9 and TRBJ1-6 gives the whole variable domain DTGVSQNPRHKITKRGQNVTFRCDPISEHNRLYWYRQTLGQGPEFLTYFQNEAQLEKSRLLSDRFSAERPKGSFSTLEIQRTEQGDSAMYLCASSRGTGSSPLHFGNGTRLTVT.